The entry that follows covers one T cell receptor beta chain sequence. No antigen is known for it. The method was immunoSEQ multiplex PCR; TCRdb's version includes in-frame clones alone and lacks a portion of them. The profile shows roughly 150,000 clones, roughly 90% of them singletons. This specimen comes from a study of radiation and T cells in renal cell carcinoma. The study, taken as a whole, reports: In blood, top tumor clones expanded by 2 weeks, shrinking by 4.

Time point here: baseline pretreatment blood. Treatment indicated: 15 Gy SBRT to primary tumor, nephrectomy 4 weeks later. The CDR3 spans 15 residues. J was trimmed by 4 bases and V by 3 bases; bases with no gene match: 4. Germline loops: CDR1 SGHTA, CDR2 FQGNSA. The sequencing here drew on blood, taken from a patient whose treatment included radiotherapy and nephrectomy. V usage is TRBV7-2 and J usage is TRBJ2-3; the match to TRBD2 covers 10 bases. The origin of this receptor is an older woman with renal cell carcinoma. The DNA of the CDR3 is TGTGCCAGCAGCTTCATCGGACTAGCGGCAGATACGCAGTATTTT. It specifies CASSFIGLAADTQYF. The full variable domain, with the rest looked up from reference TRBV7-2 and TRBJ2-3, is GAGVSQSPSNKVTEKGKDVELRCDPISGHTALYWYRQSLGQGLEFLIYFQGNSAPDKSGLPSDRFSAERTGGSVSTLTIQRTQQEDSAVYLCASSFIGLAADTQYFGPGTRLTVL.